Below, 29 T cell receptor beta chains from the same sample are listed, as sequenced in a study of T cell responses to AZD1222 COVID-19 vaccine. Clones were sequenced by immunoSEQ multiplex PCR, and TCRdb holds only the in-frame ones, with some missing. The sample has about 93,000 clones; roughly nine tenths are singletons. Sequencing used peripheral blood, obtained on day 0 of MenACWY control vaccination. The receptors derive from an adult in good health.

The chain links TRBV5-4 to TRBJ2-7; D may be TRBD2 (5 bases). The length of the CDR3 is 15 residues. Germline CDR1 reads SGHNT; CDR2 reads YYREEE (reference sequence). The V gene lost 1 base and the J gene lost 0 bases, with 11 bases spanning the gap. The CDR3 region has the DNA TGTGCCAGCAGCTTGAGGACTGGCCTCTCCTACGAGCAGTACTTC. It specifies CASSLRTGLSYEQYF.

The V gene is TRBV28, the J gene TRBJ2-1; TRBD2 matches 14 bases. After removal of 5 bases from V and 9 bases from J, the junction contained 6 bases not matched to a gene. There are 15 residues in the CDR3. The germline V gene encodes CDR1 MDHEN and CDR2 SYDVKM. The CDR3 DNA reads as TGTGCCAGCAGTACCGGGACTAGCGGGGGTAGTGAGCAGTTCTTC. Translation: CASSTGTSGGSEQFF. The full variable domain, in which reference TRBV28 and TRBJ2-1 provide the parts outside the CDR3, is DVKVTQSSRYLVKRTGEKVFLECVQDMDHENMFWYRQDPGLGLRLIYFSYDVKMKEKGDIPEGYSVSREKKERFSLILESASTNQTSMYLCASSTGTSGGSEQFFGPGTRLTVL.

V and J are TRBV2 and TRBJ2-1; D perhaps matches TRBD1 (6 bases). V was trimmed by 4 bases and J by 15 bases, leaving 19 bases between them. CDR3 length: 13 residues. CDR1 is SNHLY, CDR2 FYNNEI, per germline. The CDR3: CASSGDPGTLPFF. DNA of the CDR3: TGTGCCAGCAGTGGAGACCCGGGGACACTCCCGTTCTTC.

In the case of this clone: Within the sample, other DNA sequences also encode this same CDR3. CDR3 nucleotides: TGCGCCAGCAGCTCCCGGACAGGCGGAGGTGAAAAACTGTTTTTT. This sequence encodes CASSSRTGGGEKLFF. The J gene is TRBJ1-4, the V gene TRBV5-1; 7 positions agree with TRBD1. Germline trimming cut 3 bases from V and 7 bases from J; bases unmatched to any gene: 9. The V gene's germline CDR1 is SGHRS and CDR2 YFSETQ. The CDR3 extends over 15 amino acids.

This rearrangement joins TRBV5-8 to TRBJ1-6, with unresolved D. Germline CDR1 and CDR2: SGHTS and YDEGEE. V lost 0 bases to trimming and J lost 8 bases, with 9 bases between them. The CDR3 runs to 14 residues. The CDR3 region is CASSLVQTDSPLHF. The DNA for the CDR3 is TGTGCCAGCAGCTTGGTACAGACCGATTCACCCCTCCACTTT.

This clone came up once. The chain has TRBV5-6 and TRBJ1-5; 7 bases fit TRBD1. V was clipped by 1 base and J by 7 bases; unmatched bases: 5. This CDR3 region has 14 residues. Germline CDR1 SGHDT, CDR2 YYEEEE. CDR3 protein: CASSLTGAGQPQHF. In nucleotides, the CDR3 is TGTGCCAGCAGCTTGACAGGGGCTGGGCAGCCCCAGCATTTT.

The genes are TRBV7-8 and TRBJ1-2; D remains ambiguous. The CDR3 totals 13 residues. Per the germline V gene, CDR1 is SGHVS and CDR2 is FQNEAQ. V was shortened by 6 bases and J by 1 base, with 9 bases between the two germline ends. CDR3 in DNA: TGTGCCAGCAGTCTCGGGCGTAACTATGGCTACACCTTC. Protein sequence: CASSLGRNYGYTF.

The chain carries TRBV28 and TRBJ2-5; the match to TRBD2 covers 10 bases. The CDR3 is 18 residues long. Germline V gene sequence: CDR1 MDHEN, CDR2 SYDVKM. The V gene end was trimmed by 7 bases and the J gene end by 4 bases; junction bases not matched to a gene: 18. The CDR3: CASTPPRTSGSLGETQYF. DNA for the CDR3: TGTGCCAGCACTCCCCCAAGGACTAGCGGTTCTTTGGGAGAGACCCAGTACTTC.

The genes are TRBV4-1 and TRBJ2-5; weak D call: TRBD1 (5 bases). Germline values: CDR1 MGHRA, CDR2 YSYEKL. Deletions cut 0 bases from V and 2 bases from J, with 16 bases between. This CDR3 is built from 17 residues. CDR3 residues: CASSQDPLGQRQETQYF. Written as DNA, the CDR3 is TGCGCCAGCAGCCAAGACCCGCTGGGGCAGAGACAAGAGACCCAGTACTTC.

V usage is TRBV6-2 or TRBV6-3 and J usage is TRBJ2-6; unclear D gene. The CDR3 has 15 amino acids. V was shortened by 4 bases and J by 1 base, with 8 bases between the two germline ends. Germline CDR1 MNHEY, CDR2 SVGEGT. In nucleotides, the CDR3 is TGTGCCAGCAGTTGGTCAGTATCTGGGGCCAACGTCCTGACTTTC. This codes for CASSWSVSGANVLTF.

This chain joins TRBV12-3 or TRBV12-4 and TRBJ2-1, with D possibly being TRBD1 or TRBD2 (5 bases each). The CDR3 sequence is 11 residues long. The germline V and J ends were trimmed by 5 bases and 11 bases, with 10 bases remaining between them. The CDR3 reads CASSQGPQQFF. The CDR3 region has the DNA TGTGCCAGCAGTCAGGGACCACAGCAGTTCTTC.

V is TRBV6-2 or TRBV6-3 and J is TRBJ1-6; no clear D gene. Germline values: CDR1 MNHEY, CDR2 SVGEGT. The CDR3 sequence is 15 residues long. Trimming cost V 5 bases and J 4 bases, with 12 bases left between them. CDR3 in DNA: TGTGCCAGCAGTCCCCCCGGACCTTATAATTCACCCCTCCACTTT. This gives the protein CASSPPGPYNSPLHF.

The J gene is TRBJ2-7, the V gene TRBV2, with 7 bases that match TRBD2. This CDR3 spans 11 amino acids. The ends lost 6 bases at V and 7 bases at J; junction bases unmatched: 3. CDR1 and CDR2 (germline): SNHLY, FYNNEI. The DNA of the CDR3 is TGTGCCAGCAGCTATAGCGGGGAGCAGTACTTC. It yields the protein CASSYSGEQYF.

The CDR3 nucleotides are TGTGCCAGCAGCTTAGGCGGGGGCTCAATTTATGGCTACACCTTC. It codes for CASSLGGGSIYGYTF. The chain is built from TRBV11-3 and TRBJ1-2, with D perhaps matching TRBD1 (6 bases). CDR3 length: 15 amino acids. The V end lost 1 base, the J end lost 5 bases, and 14 bases lay between the germline ends. In germline, CDR1 is SGHNT, CDR2 YENEEA.

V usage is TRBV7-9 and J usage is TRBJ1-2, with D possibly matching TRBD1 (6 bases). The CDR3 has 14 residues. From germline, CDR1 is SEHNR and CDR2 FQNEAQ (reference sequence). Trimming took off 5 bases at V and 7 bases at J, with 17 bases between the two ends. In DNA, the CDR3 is TGTGCCAGCAGCCCCCGTCCGGGGGCACTTGGCTACACCTTC. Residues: CASSPRPGALGYTF.

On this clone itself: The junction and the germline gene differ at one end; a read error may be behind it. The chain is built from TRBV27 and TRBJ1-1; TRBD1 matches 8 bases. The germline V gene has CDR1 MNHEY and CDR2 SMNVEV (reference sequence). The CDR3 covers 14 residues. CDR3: CASSLSRQGTEAFF. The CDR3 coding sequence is TGTGCCAGCAGTCTATCGCGACAGGGGACTGAAGCTTTCTTT.

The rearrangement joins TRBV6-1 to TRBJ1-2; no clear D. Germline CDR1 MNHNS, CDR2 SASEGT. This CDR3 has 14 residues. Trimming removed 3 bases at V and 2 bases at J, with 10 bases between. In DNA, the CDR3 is TGTGCCAGCAGTGACCGACTAGGGAACTATGGCTACACCTTC. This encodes CASSDRLGNYGYTF.

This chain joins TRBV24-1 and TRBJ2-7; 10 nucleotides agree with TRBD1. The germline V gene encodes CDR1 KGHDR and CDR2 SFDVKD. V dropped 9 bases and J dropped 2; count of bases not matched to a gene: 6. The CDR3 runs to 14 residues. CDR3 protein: CATGRDRGPYEQYF. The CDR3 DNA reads TGTGCCACCGGAAGGGACAGGGGCCCCTACGAGCAGTACTTC.

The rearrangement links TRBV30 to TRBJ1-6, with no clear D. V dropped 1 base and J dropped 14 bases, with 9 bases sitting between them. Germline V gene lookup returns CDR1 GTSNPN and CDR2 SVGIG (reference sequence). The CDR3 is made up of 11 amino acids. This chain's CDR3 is CAWSASKTLHF. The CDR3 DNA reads TGTGCCTGGAGTGCGTCCAAGACCCTCCACTTT.

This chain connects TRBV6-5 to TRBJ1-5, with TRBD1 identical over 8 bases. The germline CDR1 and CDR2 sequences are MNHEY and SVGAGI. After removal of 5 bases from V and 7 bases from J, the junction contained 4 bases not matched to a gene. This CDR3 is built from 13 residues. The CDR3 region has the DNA TGTGCCAGCAGTCAGGGGGCCCAACAGCCCCAGCATTTT. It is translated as CASSQGAQQPQHF.

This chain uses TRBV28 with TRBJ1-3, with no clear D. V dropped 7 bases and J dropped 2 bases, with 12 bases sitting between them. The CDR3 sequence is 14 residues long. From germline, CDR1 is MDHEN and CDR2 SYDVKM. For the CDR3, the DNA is TGTGCCAGCAACTCCGCAGGTCCTGGAAACACCATATATTTT. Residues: CASNSAGPGNTIYF.

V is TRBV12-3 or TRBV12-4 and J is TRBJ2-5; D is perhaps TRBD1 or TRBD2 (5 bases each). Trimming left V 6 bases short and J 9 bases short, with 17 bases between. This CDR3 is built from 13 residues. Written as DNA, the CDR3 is TGTGCCAGCAGCGGGACCTCGGTCACGGCCCAGTACTTC. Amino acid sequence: CASSGTSVTAQYF.

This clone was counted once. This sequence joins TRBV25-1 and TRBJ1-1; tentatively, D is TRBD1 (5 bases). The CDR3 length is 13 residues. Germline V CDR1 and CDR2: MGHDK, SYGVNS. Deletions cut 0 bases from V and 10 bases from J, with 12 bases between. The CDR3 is CASSEYQRGRAFF. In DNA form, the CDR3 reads TGTGCCAGCAGTGAATATCAGAGGGGTAGAGCTTTCTTT.

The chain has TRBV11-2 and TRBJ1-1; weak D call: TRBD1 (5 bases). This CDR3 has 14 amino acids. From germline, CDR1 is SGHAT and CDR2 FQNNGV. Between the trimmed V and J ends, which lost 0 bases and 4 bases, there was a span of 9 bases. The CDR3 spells CASSLDIRATEAFF. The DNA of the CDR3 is TGTGCCAGCAGCTTAGATATCAGGGCCACTGAAGCTTTCTTT.

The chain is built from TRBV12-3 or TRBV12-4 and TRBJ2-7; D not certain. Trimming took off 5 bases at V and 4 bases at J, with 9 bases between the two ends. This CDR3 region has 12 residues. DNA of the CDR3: TGTGCCAGCAGTCTACAGCTTTACGAGCAGTACTTC. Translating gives CASSLQLYEQYF.

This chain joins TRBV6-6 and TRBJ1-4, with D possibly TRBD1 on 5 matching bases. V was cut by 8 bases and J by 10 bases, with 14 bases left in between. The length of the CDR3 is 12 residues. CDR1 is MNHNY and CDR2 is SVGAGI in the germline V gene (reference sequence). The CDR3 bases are TGTGCCAGCGGCGATGGGGGAACAAAACTGTTTTTT. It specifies CASGDGGTKLFF.

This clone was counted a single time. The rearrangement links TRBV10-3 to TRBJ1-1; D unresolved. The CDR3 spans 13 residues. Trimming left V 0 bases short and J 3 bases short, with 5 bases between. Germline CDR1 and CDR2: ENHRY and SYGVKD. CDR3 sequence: CAISESRDTEAFF. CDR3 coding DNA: TGTGCCATCAGTGAGTCAAGGGACACTGAAGCTTTCTTT.

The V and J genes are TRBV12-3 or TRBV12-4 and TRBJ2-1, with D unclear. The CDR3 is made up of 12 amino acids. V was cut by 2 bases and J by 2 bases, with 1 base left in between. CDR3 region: CASSLPYNEQFF. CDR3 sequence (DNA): TGTGCCAGCAGTTTACCCTACAATGAGCAGTTCTTC.

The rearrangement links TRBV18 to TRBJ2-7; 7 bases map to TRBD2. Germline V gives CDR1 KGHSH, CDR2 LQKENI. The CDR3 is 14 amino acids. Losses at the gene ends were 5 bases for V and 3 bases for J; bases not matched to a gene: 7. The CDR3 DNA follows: TGTGCCAGCTCAGCGGGGAGGGATATCTACGAGCAGTACTTC. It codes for CASSAGRDIYEQYF.